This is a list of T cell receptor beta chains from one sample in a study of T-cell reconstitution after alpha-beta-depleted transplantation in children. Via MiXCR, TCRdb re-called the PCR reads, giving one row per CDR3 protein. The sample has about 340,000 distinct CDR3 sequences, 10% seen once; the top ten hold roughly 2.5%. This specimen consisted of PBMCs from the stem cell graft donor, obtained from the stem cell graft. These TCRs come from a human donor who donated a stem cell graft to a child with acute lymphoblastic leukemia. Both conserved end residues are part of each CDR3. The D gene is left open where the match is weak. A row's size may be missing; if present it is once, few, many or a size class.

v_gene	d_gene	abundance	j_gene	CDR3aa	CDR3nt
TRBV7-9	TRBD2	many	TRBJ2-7	CASSSTPGRAVYEQYF	TGTGCCAGCAGCTCAACTCCTGGGAGGGCCGTGTACGAGCAGTACTTC
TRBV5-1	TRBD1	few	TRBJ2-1	CASSPGTGAGVANEQFF	TGCGCCAGCAGCCCGGGGACAGGGGCCGGGGTCGCCAATGAGCAGTTCTTC
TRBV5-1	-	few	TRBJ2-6	CASSFALRGSGANVLTF	TGCGCCAGCAGCTTTGCACTGCGGGGCTCTGGGGCCAACGTCCTGACTTTC
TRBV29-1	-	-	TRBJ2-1	CSVEKGIGTPHSYNEQFF	TGCAGCGTTGAAAAGGGTATAGGGACTCCCCACTCCTACAATGAGCAGTTCTTC
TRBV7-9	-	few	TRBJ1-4	CASSLGGGAGEKLFF	TGTGCCAGCAGCTTAGGAGGGGGTGCTGGCGAAAAACTGTTTTTT
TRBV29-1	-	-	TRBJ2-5	CSVESGVEKETQYF	TGCAGCGTTGAGTCGGGAGTGGAGAAAGAGACCCAGTACTTC
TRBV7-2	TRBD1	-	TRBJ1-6	CASSLQRDRNSPLHF	TGTGCCAGCAGCTTACAGCGGGACAGGAATTCACCCCTCCACTTT
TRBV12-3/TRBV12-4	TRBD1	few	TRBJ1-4	CASSYRGTGTGLEKLFF	TGTGCCAGCAGTTATAGGGGTACCGGGACAGGGCTTGAAAAACTGTTTTTT
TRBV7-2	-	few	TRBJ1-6	CASSVDTSGVSLHF	TGTGCCAGCAGTGTGGACACCTCCGGGGTGTCCCTCCACTTT
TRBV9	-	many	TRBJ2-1	CASRGGADNEQFF	TGTGCCAGCAGGGGGGGAGCGGACAATGAGCAGTTCTTC
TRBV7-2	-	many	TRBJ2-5	CASSLVAERMETQYF	TGTGCCAGCAGCTTAGTGGCCGAGAGGATGGAGACCCAGTACTTC
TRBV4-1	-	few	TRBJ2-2	CASSLYSGELFF	TGCGCCAGCAGCCTCTACTCCGGGGAGCTGTTTTTT
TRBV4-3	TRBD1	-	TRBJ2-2	CASSQDRGYTGELFF	TGCGCCAGCAGCCAAGACAGGGGGTACACCGGGGAGCTGTTTTTT
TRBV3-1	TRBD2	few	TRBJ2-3	CASSPPSGSGDTQYF	TGTGCCAGCAGCCCCCCTAGCGGGAGCGGAGATACGCAGTATTTT
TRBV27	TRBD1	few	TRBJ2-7	CASSPGQALYEQYF	TGTGCCAGCAGCCCGGGACAGGCCCTCTACGAGCAGTACTTC
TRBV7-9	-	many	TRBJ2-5	CASSSPKSQETQYF	TGTGCCAGCAGCTCTCCGAAAAGCCAAGAGACCCAGTACTTC
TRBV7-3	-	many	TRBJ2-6	CASSLSGGANVLTF	TGTGCCAGCAGCTTAAGTGGCGGGGCCAACGTCCTGACTTTC
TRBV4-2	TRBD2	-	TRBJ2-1	CASSQRLAGSNEQFF	TGTGCCAGCAGCCAACGGCTAGCGGGTTCGAATGAGCAGTTCTTC
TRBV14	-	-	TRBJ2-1	CASSLHRDREQFF	TGTGCCAGCAGCCTGCACCGAGACCGTGAGCAGTTCTTC
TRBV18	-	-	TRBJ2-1	CASSQAPHGEQFF	TGTGCCAGCTCCCAAGCCCCCCACGGGGAGCAGTTCTTC
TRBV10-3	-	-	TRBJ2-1	CAIRGSDEQFF	TGTGCCATCAGAGGGAGTGATGAGCAGTTCTTC
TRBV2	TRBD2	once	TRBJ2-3	CASSQRLAGTDTQYF	TGTGCCAGCAGTCAGAGACTAGCGGGCACAGATACGCAGTATTTT
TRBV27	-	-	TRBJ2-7	CASSLTPDRFNYEQYF	TGTGCCAGCAGTCTAACCCCAGACAGGTTCAACTACGAGCAGTACTTC
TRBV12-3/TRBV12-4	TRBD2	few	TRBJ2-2	CASSSGGLAGVLGELFF	TGTGCCAGCAGTTCGGGGGGACTAGCGGGAGTGCTCGGGGAGCTGTTTTTT
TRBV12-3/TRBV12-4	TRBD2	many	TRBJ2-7	CASSASGSRGEQYF	TGTGCCAGCAGTGCTAGCGGGAGCCGGGGCGAGCAGTACTTC
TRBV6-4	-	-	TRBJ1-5	CASSDSGEAQHF	TGTGCCAGCAGTGACTCTGGGGAAGCCCAGCATTTT
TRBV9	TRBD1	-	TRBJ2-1	CASSVVTGGNEQFF	TGTGCCAGCAGCGTAGTTACAGGGGGGAATGAGCAGTTCTTC
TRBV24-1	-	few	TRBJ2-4	CATSAGEDHKNIQYF	TGTGCCACCAGCGCGGGCGAGGACCACAAAAACATTCAGTACTTC
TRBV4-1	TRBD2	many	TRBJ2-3	CASSHLAGDLTDTQYF	TGCGCCAGCAGCCACCTAGCGGGAGATTTGACAGATACGCAGTATTTT
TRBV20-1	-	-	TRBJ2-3	CSAREGGAGQGTDTQYF	TGCAGTGCTAGAGAGGGGGGGGCTGGACAGGGTACAGATACGCAGTATTTT
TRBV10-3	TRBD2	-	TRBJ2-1	CAISQGLAPDNEQFF	TGTGCCATCAGCCAGGGACTAGCGCCAGACAATGAGCAGTTCTTC
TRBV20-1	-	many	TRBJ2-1	CSARAGFAEQFF	TGCAGTGCTAGAGCTGGTTTCGCTGAGCAGTTCTTC
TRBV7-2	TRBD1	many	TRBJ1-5	CASSAGQGLLQPQHF	TGTGCCAGCAGCGCCGGACAGGGTCTACTTCAGCCCCAGCATTTT
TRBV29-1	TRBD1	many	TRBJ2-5	CSVQQGAGIQETQYF	TGCAGCGTTCAACAGGGGGCGGGCATCCAAGAGACCCAGTACTTC
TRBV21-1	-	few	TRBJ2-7	CASSKDFYEQYF	TGTGCCAGCAGCAAGGACTTCTACGAGCAGTACTTC
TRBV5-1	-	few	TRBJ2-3	CASSLDPSPTRDTQYF	TGCGCCAGCAGCTTGGATCCTAGCCCCACAAGGGATACGCAGTATTTT
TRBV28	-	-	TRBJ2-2	CATYGILPNTGELFF	TGTGCCACCTACGGGATTCTACCTAACACCGGGGAGCTGTTTTTT